This TCR beta chain was identified in a study of T-cell memory formation after mild COVID-19. This clonotype turned up a few times. TCRdb reanalysed the 5' RACE reads using MiXCR and keeps one entry per CDR3 protein. This sample carries fewer than 250,000 distinct CDR3 sequences, 10% of them seen once, and the ten largest clones take roughly 3%. Deletions cut 5 bases from V and 7 bases from J, with 14 bases between. The CDR3 is made up of 13 amino acids. This chain connects TRBV12-3 or TRBV12-4 to TRBJ1-2; D is possibly TRBD1 (5 bases). Sequences were obtained from PBMCs or a T cell subset sorted from them (not recorded which). This sequence originates from a man aged 18 to 29 who had mild COVID-19 (a few samples of this study predate the infection). Cell type and time point are not known. The CDR3 region is CASSPRGSAGYTF. The CDR3, as DNA: TGTGCCAGCAGTCCGAGGGGATCGGCTGGCTACACCTTC.